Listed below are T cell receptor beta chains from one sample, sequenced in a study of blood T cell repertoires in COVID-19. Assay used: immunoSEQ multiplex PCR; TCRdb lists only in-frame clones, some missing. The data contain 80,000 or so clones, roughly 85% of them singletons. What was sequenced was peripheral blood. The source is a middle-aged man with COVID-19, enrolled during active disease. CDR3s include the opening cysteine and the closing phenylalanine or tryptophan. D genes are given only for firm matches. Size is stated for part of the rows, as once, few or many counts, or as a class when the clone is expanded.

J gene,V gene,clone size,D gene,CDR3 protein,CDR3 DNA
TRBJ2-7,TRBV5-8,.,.,CASRDLGSSYEQYF,TGTGCCAGCAGGGACCTAGGGAGCTCCTACGAGCAGTACTTC
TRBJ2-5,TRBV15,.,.,CATSSTAGETQYF,TGTGCCACCAGCTCGACGGCGGGCGAGACCCAGTACTTC
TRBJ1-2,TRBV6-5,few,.,CASMSLNYGYTF,TGTGCCAGCATGTCCCTGAACTATGGCTACACCTTC
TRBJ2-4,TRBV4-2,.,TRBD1,CASSQSQGARTLLLAKNIQYF,TGTGCCAGCAGCCAGAGCCAGGGGGCAAGGACCCTTTTGCTAGCCAAAAACATTCAGTACTTC
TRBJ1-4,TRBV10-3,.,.,CAIRSGSNEKLFF,TGTGCCATCAGATCCGGGAGTAATGAAAAACTGTTTTTT
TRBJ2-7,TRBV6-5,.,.,CATLDSYEQYF,TGTGCCACCTTGGACAGTTACGAGCAGTACTTC
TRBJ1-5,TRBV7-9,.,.,CASRRGGNQPQHF,TGTGCCAGCAGAAGGGGAGGTAATCAGCCCCAGCATTTT
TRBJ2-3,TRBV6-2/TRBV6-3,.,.,CASSYSEVQYTQYF,TGTGCCAGCAGTTACTCGGAGGTACAGTATACGCAGTATTTT
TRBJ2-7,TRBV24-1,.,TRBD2,CATSGTPGLAGGPYEQYF,TGTGCCACCAGTGGTACGCCGGGACTAGCGGGAGGACCCTACGAGCAGTACTTC
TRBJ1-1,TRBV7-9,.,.,CASSLGQGRTEAFF,TGTGCCAGCAGCTTAGGTCAGGGGAGAACTGAAGCTTTCTTT
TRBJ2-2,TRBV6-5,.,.,CASSLTGELFF,TGTGCCAGCAGCCTGACCGGGGAGCTGTTTTTT
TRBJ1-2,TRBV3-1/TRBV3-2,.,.,CASSLPGQGYTF,TGTGCCAGCAGCCTACCGGGTCAAGGCTACACCTTC
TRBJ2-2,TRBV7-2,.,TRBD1,CASSLVQGLGTGELFF,TGTGCCAGCAGCTTAGTACAGGGGCTGGGCACCGGGGAGCTGTTTTTT
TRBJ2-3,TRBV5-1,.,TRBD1,CASSITPGQGTDTQYF,TGCGCCAGCAGCATAACACCGGGACAGGGGACAGATACGCAGTATTTT
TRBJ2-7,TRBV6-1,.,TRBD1,CASSEPGQGFSNEQYF,TGTGCCAGCAGTGAACCGGGACAGGGATTTAGTAACGAGCAGTACTTC
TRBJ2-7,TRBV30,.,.,CAWRASVSSFEQYF,TGTGCCTGGAGGGCTAGCGTTTCCTCCTTCGAGCAGTACTTC
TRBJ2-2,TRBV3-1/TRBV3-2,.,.,CASSQVGHRSNTGELFF,TGTGCCAGCAGCCAAGTTGGACATCGGTCTAACACCGGGGAGCTGTTTTTT
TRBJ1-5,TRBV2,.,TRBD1,CASSGTGSQPQHF,TGTGCCAGCAGTGGGACAGGGAGTCAGCCCCAGCATTTT
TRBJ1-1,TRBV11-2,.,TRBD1,CASSSQGAEAFF,TGTGCCAGCAGCTCTCAGGGGGCTGAAGCTTTCTTT
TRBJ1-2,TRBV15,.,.,CATSGGGPSYGYTF,TGTGCCACCAGCGGTGGAGGGCCTTCCTATGGCTACACCTTC
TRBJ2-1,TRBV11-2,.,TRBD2,CASSLGPAGGPYNEQFF,TGTGCCAGCAGCTTAGGGCCGGCGGGAGGCCCCTACAATGAGCAGTTCTTC
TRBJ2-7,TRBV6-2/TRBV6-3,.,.,CASSYTEGGNEQYF,TGTGCCAGCAGTTACACTGAAGGGGGTAACGAGCAGTACTTC
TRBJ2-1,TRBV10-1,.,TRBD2,CASSEPGGPSEQFF,TGCGCCAGCAGTGAGCCGGGAGGGCCGTCTGAGCAGTTCTTC
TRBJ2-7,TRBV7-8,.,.,CASSLRTTNYEQYF,TGTGCCAGCAGCCTCCGGACTACGAATTACGAGCAGTACTTC
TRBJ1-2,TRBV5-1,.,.,CASSSRGGYGYTF,TGCGCCAGCAGCTCACGGGGAGGCTATGGCTACACCTTC
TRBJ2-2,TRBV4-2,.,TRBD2,CASSPPGTSGDLNTGELFF,TGTGCCAGCAGCCCCCCCGGGACTAGCGGAGACCTGAACACCGGGGAGCTGTTTTTT
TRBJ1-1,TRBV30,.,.,CAWGRNTEAFF,TGTGCCTGGGGTAGGAACACTGAAGCTTTCTTT
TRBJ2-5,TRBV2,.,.,CASSVAGEETQYF,TGTGCCAGCAGTGTAGCAGGGGAAGAGACCCAGTACTTC
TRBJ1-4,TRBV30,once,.,CAWSRPGSEGKKLFF,TGTGCCTGGAGTCGTCCGGGATCCGAGGGTAAAAAACTGTTTTTT
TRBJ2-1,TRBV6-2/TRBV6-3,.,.,CASSRSGTRRTNEQFF,TGTGCCAGCAGTAGATCCGGGACTCGCCGGACCAATGAGCAGTTCTTC
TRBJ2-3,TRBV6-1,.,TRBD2,CASSEESGRTDTQYF,TGTGCCAGCAGTGAGGAAAGCGGGAGGACAGATACGCAGTATTTT
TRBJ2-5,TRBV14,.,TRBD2,CASSGLAGGVGLQETQYF,TGTGCCAGCAGCGGACTAGCGGGAGGAGTGGGGCTCCAAGAGACCCAGTACTTC
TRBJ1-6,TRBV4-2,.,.,CASSQVKGSSYNSPLHF,TGTGCCAGCAGCCAAGTGAAAGGGAGCTCCTATAATTCACCCCTCCACTTT
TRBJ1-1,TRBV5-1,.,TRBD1,CASSTGTGMNTEAFF,TGCGCCAGCAGCACGGGGACAGGGATGAACACTGAAGCTTTCTTT
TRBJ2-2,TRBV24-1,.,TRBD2,CATRVAGDTGELFF,TGTGCCACCAGAGTAGCGGGAGATACCGGGGAGCTGTTTTTT
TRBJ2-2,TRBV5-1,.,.,CASSSFTGELFF,TGCGCCAGCAGCTCATTCACCGGGGAGCTGTTTTTT
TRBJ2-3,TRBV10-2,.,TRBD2,CASSDIAGGTSTDTQYF,TGCGCCAGCAGTGACATAGCGGGAGGAACTAGCACAGATACGCAGTATTTT
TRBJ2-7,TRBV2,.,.,CASTAVAVEQYF,TGTGCCAGCACAGCCGTAGCGGTCGAGCAGTACTTC
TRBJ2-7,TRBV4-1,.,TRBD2,CASSPAPTTSGGSYEQYF,TGCGCCAGCAGCCCTGCCCCCACTACTAGCGGGGGCTCCTACGAGCAGTACTTC
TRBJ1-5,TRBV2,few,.,CASRALGGDNQPQHF,TGTGCCAGCAGGGCTTTGGGAGGAGACAATCAGCCCCAGCATTTT
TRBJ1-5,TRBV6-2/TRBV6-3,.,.,CASSWNGAPNQPQHF,TGTGCCAGCAGCTGGAATGGGGCGCCCAATCAGCCCCAGCATTTT
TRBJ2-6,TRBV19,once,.,CASSPGLGSSGANVLTF,TGTGCCAGTAGCCCGGGACTGGGGAGCTCTGGGGCCAACGTCCTGACTTTC